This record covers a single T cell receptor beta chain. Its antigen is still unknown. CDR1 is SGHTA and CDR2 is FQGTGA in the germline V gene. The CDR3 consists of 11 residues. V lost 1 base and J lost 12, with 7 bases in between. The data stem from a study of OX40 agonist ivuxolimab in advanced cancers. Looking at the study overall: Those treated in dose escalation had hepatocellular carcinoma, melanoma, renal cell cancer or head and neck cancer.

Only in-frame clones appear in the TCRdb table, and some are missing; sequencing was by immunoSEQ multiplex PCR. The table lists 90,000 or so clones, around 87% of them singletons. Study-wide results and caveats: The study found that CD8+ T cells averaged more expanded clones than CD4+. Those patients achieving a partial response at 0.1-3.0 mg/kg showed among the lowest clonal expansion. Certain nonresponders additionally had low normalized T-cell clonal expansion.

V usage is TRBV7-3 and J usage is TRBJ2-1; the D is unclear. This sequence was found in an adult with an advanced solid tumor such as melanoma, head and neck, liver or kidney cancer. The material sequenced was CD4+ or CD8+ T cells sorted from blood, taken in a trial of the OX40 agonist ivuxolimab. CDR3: CASSLRDTQFF. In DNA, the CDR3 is TGTGCCAGCAGCTTAAGGGATACGCAGTTCTTC.